Following are 24 T cell receptor beta chains from one sample sequenced in a study of human T cells and chemical hapten exposure. Time point here: patch test 1, 2 weeks after DPC sensitization. Treatment reported: therapeutic diphenylcyclopropenone sensitization with weekly scalp DPC. The study extracted total RNA from unfractionated whole blood. From the RACE reads, TCRdb called clonotypes with MiXCR, one entry per CDR3 protein. The sample carries about 35,000 distinct CDR3 sequences, just under 6.5% recorded once. Here the sequenced sample was whole blood, taken in connection with sensitization to the hapten diphenylcyclopropenone (DPC). The receptors come from a woman aged 30 to 39 with alopecia areata. Some clones in this sample may be carry-over from other donors' samples.

This clonotype was seen more than once but under ten times. This chain connects TRBV28 to TRBJ2-7, with 9 bases lining up with TRBD1. The CDR3 consists of 14 residues. V lost 7 bases and J lost 3; bases outside the gene matches: 7. The germline CDR1 and CDR2 sequences are MDHEN and SYDVKM. The CDR3 sequence is CASTGQGWNYEQYF. As DNA, the CDR3 is TGTGCCAGCACCGGACAGGGGTGGAACTACGAGCAGTACTTC.

This clonotype appeared a few times. This rearrangement joins TRBV20-1 to TRBJ1-3, with a possible D match to TRBD1 (5 bases). Germline loops: CDR1 DFQATT, CDR2 SNEGSKA (reference sequence). The CDR3 consists of 16 residues. V was clipped by 3 bases and J by 1 base, with 16 bases between them. The CDR3: CSARGERGSSGNTIYF. The CDR3 DNA follows: TGCAGTGCTAGGGGGGAGAGGGGCAGTTCTGGAAACACCATATATTTT.

Ten or more counts support this clonotype. The gene calls are TRBV28 and TRBJ2-7, with 8 bases aligning to TRBD1. The germline V gene has CDR1 MDHEN and CDR2 SYDVKM. The V gene end was trimmed by 6 bases and the J gene end by 4 bases; junction bases not matched to a gene: 2. This CDR3 region has 12 residues. The CDR3 region has the DNA TGTGCCAGCAGCAGGGACAGGTACGAGCAGTACTTC. Protein: CASSRDRYEQYF.

This clonotype was counted many times. The chain links TRBV12-3 or TRBV12-4 to TRBJ2-1, with 12 bases fitting TRBD2. This CDR3 spans 16 amino acids. After removal of 6 bases from V and 3 bases from J, the junction contained 6 bases not matched to a gene. In DNA form, the CDR3 reads TGTGCCAGCAGCCCGATACTAGCGGGGGGCTACAATGAGCAGTTCTTC. Translating it yields CASSPILAGGYNEQFF.

This clonotype was seen ten or more times. The DNA for the CDR3 is TGTGCCAGCAGTGAATTGTCAGGGACTGGTAATGGTGAAAAACTGTTTTTT. It translates to CASSELSGTGNGEKLFF. This sequence joins TRBV2 and TRBJ1-4, with a tentative D call TRBD1 (5 bases). Germline CDR1 reads SNHLY; CDR2 reads FYNNEI. CDR3 length: 17 amino acids. V was pared by 2 bases and J by 7 bases, with 20 bases between.

This clonotype was seen ten or more times. The chain joins TRBV6-6 to TRBJ1-6, with 9 bases identical to TRBD1. The junction had 0 bases not matched to a gene; V was cut back by 0 bases and J by 0 bases. Germline assignment: CDR1 MNHNY and CDR2 SVGAGI (reference sequence). The CDR3 covers 17 residues. CDR3 bases: TGTGCCAGCAGTTACTCGACAGGGGGCTCCTATAATTCACCCCTCCACTTT. It specifies CASSYSTGGSYNSPLHF.

The chain links TRBV20-1 to TRBJ1-1; TRBD1 is a possible D gene (6 bases). There are 11 residues in the CDR3. CDR1 and CDR2 from the germline V gene are DFQATT and SNEGSKA (reference sequence). For the CDR3, the DNA is TGCAGAGCAGGGGCGAACACTGAAGCTTTCTTT. This translates into CRAGANTEAFF.

This clonotype has a handful of counts. V and J are TRBV6-2 or TRBV6-3 and TRBJ1-1, with no clear D. This CDR3 has 14 residues. The germline V gene encodes CDR1 MNHEY and CDR2 SVGEGT. Trimming took off 5 bases at V and 1 base at J, with 11 bases between the two ends. CDR3 region: CASSLLAANTEAFF. The DNA of the CDR3 is TGTGCCAGCAGTCTCCTAGCAGCGAACACTGAAGCTTTCTTT.

This clonotype was detected many times. At one boundary the junction diverges from the germline segment, which might be a read error. V and J are TRBV20-1 and TRBJ2-1; 10 bases align to TRBD2. The germline CDR1 and CDR2 sequences are DFQATT and SNEGSKA (reference sequence). The CDR3 contains 16 residues. In DNA form, the CDR3 reads TGCAGTGCAAGAGGGGGGAGGCTAGCGGGGGTCGAGGAGCAGTTCTTC. Its protein is CSARGGRLAGVEEQFF.

Many counts were recorded for this clonotype. The DNA of the CDR3 is TGTGCCAGCAGTTTCGGGACAGGTCGTACTGGGAATACGCAGTATTTT. Protein: CASSFGTGRTGNTQYF. The V and J genes are TRBV28 and TRBJ2-3, with 8 bases aligning to TRBD1. The CDR3 has 16 amino acids. V trimming: 3 bases; J trimming: 7 bases; junction bases outside the gene matches: 12. Per germline, CDR1 MDHEN and CDR2 SYDVKM.

This clonotype was detected only a few times. The chain is built from TRBV20-1 and TRBJ2-1; 10 nucleotides agree with TRBD1. Germline V CDR1 and CDR2: DFQATT, SNEGSKA (reference sequence). This CDR3 spans 15 amino acids. Trimming removed 0 bases from V and 6 bases from J; junction bases left unmatched: 5. The CDR3 spells CSARDGGQGGNEQFF. The CDR3, as DNA: TGCAGTGCTAGAGATGGCGGACAGGGGGGCAATGAGCAGTTCTTC.

The table lists this clonotype with a few counts. The V gene is TRBV5-4, the J gene TRBJ2-5, with 8 bases matching TRBD1. Looked up from germline, CDR1 is SGHNT and CDR2 is YYREEE (reference sequence). Trimming cost V 3 bases and J 1 base; bases outside gene matches: 8. The CDR3 runs to 16 residues. CDR3 bases: TGTGCCAGCAGCTCCTCTTGGACAGGGCTCCAAGAGACCCAGTACTTC. Translating it yields CASSSSWTGLQETQYF.

This clonotype was seen a handful of times. The V and J genes are TRBV27 and TRBJ1-5; D not certain. This CDR3 is 12 amino acids long. Per the germline V gene, CDR1 is MNHEY and CDR2 is SMNVEV (reference sequence). Trimming cost V 8 bases and J 4 bases, with 9 bases left between them. CDR3 bases: TGTGCCAGCTCGGACCGGAATCAGCCCCAGCATTTT. Translation: CASSDRNQPQHF.

This clonotype was detected only a few times. The V call is TRBV19, the J call TRBJ1-5; a possible D gene is TRBD1 (6 bases). The CDR3 contains 14 residues. Germline CDR1 is LNHDA and CDR2 is SQIVND (reference sequence). Trimming stripped 5 bases from V and 7 bases from J, with 15 bases between. Here the CDR3 DNA reads TGTGCCAGTAGTCTCCACAGGGAGAGACAGCCCCAGCATTTT. It is translated as CASSLHRERQPQHF.

V gene TRBV7-2 combines with J gene TRBJ1-6; 7 positions match TRBD1. V lost 1 base to trimming and J lost 7 bases; unmatched junction nucleotides: 7. The CDR3 has 16 amino acids. Germline lookup yields CDR1 SGHTA and CDR2 FQGNSA. The CDR3 DNA follows: TGTGCCAGCAGCTTAGGGGGAGGGGGCGGGAATTCACCCCTCCACTTT. This encodes CASSLGGGGGNSPLHF.

This clonotype was recorded at least ten times. The CDR3 here is CASSLFGEQYF. DNA for the CDR3: TGTGCCAGCAGCCTCTTCGGAGAGCAGTATTTT. The chain uses TRBV7-2 and TRBJ2-3; unclear D gene. The CDR3 sequence is 11 residues long. Germline V lookup: CDR1 SGHTA, CDR2 FQGNSA. Trimming stripped 5 bases from V and 11 bases from J, with 11 bases between.

This clonotype occurred many times. This chain links TRBV2 with TRBJ1-5; D is unclear. Germline V CDR1 and CDR2: SNHLY, FYNNEI. CDR3 length: 12 residues. V was clipped by 1 base and J by 7 bases, with 5 bases between them. DNA of the CDR3: TGTGCCAGCAGTGAAGGAAGGCAGCCCCAGCATTTT. Its protein product is CASSEGRQPQHF.

The J gene is TRBJ1-5, the V gene TRBV18; D call uncertain. Per the germline V gene, CDR1 is KGHSH and CDR2 is LQKENI. Trimming took off 3 bases at V and 2 bases at J, with 11 bases between the two ends. This CDR3 comprises 15 residues. The chain's CDR3 is CASSPTSARNQPQHF. DNA for the CDR3: TGTGCCAGCTCACCGACTAGTGCTCGCAATCAGCCCCAGCATTTT.

This clonotype was recorded at least ten times. This rearrangement joins TRBV14 to TRBJ1-5; TRBD1 might be the D (5 bases). The CDR3 totals 15 residues. The germline V gene encodes CDR1 SGHDN and CDR2 FVKESK. Deletions cut 1 base from V and 5 bases from J, with 12 bases between. CDR3 in amino acids: CASSQGGLYDQPQHF. Here the CDR3 DNA reads TGTGCCAGCAGCCAAGGGGGCCTGTACGATCAGCCCCAGCATTTT.

There are many counts of this clonotype. The V call is TRBV12-3 or TRBV12-4, the J call TRBJ1-5; D gene uncertain. Trimming pared 1 base from V and 5 bases from J, leaving 3 bases between. This CDR3 region has 12 residues. The CDR3, as DNA: TGTGCCAGCAGTTTAGAGCATCAGCCCCAGCATTTT. This gives the protein CASSLEHQPQHF.

This clonotype has at least ten counts. This chain connects TRBV30 to TRBJ1-1; D is unclear. This CDR3 is built from 11 residues. Germline V gives CDR1 GTSNPN, CDR2 SVGIG (reference sequence). The ends were cut back, 5 bases at V and 0 bases at J, with 4 bases in the middle. CDR3 protein: CAWHMNTEAFF. The CDR3 DNA is TGTGCCTGGCATATGAACACTGAAGCTTTCTTT. Full variable domain (missing parts from reference TRBV30 and TRBJ1-1): SQTIHQWPATLVQPVGSPLSLECTVEGTSNPNLYWYRQAAGRGLQLLFYSVGIGQISSEVPQNLSASRPQDRQFILSSKKLLLSDSGFYLCAWHMNTEAFFGQGTRLTVV.

Only a few counts were recorded for this clonotype. This chain joins TRBV11-2 and TRBJ2-7; unclear D gene. The CDR3 totals 12 residues. Germline assignment: CDR1 SGHAT and CDR2 FQNNGV. V was shortened by 3 bases and J by 3 bases, with 6 bases between the two germline ends. For the CDR3, the DNA is TGTGCCAGCAGCTTTAGAGGCTACGAGCAGTACTTC. Translated, it gives CASSFRGYEQYF.

This clonotype turned up a few times. The rearrangement joins TRBV10-3 to TRBJ2-7, with no clear D. Germline V gene sequence: CDR1 ENHRY, CDR2 SYGVKD. The CDR3 consists of 15 residues. Trimming stripped 5 bases from V and 2 bases from J, with 16 bases between. CDR3 protein: CAISFSPDGPYEQYF. CDR3 coding DNA: TGTGCCATCAGTTTTTCCCCGGACGGCCCCTACGAGCAGTACTTC.

This clonotype was found many times. This chain joins TRBV4-2 and TRBJ2-2; a possible D gene is TRBD1 (6 bases). The germline V gene encodes CDR1 LGHNA and CDR2 YNFKEQ. Deletions cut 3 bases from V and 6 bases from J, with 20 bases between. CDR3 length: 17 amino acids. In DNA, the CDR3 is TGTGCCAGCAGCCACGCCCCTATCGCCCAGGGGTCCGGGGAGCTGTTTTTT. Translation: CASSHAPIAQGSGELFF.